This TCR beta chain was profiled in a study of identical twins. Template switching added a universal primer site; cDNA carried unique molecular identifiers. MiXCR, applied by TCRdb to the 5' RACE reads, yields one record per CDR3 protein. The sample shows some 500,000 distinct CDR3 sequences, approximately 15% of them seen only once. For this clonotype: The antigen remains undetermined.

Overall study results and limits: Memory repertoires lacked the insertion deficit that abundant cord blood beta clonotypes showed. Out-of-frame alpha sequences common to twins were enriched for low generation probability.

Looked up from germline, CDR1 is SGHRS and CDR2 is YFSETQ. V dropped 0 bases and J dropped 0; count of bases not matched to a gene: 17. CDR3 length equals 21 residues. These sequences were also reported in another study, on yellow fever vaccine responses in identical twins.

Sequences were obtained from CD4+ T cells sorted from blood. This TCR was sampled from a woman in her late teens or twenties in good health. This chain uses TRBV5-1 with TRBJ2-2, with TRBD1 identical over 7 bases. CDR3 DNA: TGCGCCAGCAGCTTGGAACGTGGTACCCGACGACAGGGCCCGAACACCGGGGAGCTGTTTTTT. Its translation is CASSLERGTRRQGPNTGELFF.